This is a list of T cell receptor beta chains from one sample in a study of blood T cell repertoires in COVID-19. Using immunoSEQ multiplex PCR, the repertoire was profiled, and TCRdb retains in-frame clones only, with some absent. The sample includes some 130,000 clones, approximately 83% of them seen just once. The source material was peripheral blood. The receptors derive from a woman between 50 and 59 years old who had recovered from COVID-19. Both conserved end residues are part of each CDR3. The order of the fields is clone size, J gene, V gene, D gene, CDR3 DNA, CDR3 protein. D genes are given only for firm matches. Clone size, where shown, is once, few, many, or a class for clones that have expanded.

. TRBJ2-5 TRBV2 . TGTGCCAGCAGTCGGGAAACCGGGCGGGTAGAGACCCAGTACTTC CASSRETGRVETQYF
. TRBJ2-7 TRBV6-5 . TGTGCCAGCAGTTACTCCCGACTAGATAGCGAGCAGTACTTC CASSYSRLDSEQYF
. TRBJ1-3 TRBV5-1 . TGCGCCAGCAGCTCAGCAACAGGGTATTCTGGAAACACCATATATTTT CASSSATGYSGNTIYF
. TRBJ1-2 TRBV7-9 TRBD1 TGTGCCAGCAGCCCGGATGGGGACAGCTATGGCTACACCTTC CASSPDGDSYGYTF
. TRBJ1-5 TRBV6-1 . TGTGCCAGCAGTGAATTCTTTGGAGATAGCAATCAGCCCCAGCATTTT CASSEFFGDSNQPQHF
. TRBJ1-2 TRBV30 . TGTGCCTGGTCAGGATCCTATGGCTACACCTTC CAWSGSYGYTF
. TRBJ2-2 TRBV5-1 . TGCGCCAGCAGCCCCAGTGCTGGTGGCGGGCTAACCGGGGAGCTGTTTTTT CASSPSAGGGLTGELFF
once TRBJ1-1 TRBV5-5 . TGTGCCAGCAGCTTGCCCGGGGTCACTGAAGCTTTCTTT CASSLPGVTEAFF
. TRBJ2-3 TRBV9 . TGTGCCAGCAGCCCTCGTAGCGTTGGGACAGATACGCAGTATTTT CASSPRSVGTDTQYF
. TRBJ2-7 TRBV7-2 TRBD2 TGTGCCAGCAGCCCCGGACTAGCGGGAGTTGGGGAGCAGTACTTC CASSPGLAGVGEQYF
. TRBJ2-1 TRBV12-5 TRBD2 TGTGCTAGTGGTTTGGTATCCCCCCAGCGGGAGAGGATCTTC CASGLVSPQRERIF
. TRBJ2-1 TRBV6-5 TRBD2 TGTGCCAGCAGGGCCGGGACTACCTACAATGAGCAGTTCTTC CASRAGTTYNEQFF
. TRBJ2-1 TRBV19 TRBD1 TGTGCCAGTAGTCGAGACAGGGGGGGGAACAATGAGCAGTTCTTC CASSRDRGGNNEQFF
. TRBJ2-7 TRBV27 . TGTGCCAGCAGAGCCGAGAGCTCCTACGAGCAGTACTTC CASRAESSYEQYF
. TRBJ2-5 TRBV27 TRBD1 TGTGCCAGCAGTTTGACAGGGATCAACCAAGAGACCCAGTACTTC CASSLTGINQETQYF
once TRBJ2-3 TRBV10-2 . TGCGCCAGCAGTGGTGGGGCTAAGGCAGATACGCAGTATTTT CASSGGAKADTQYF
. TRBJ2-5 TRBV18 . TGTGCCAGCTCACCGTACGAAGCTTCGGTAATAATCCGCGAGACCCAGTACTTC CASSPYEASVIIRETQYF
. TRBJ2-7 TRBV2 . TGTGCCAGCAGCGACACCGAGTATTCCTACGAGCAGTACTTC CASSDTEYSYEQYF
. TRBJ1-5 TRBV7-8 . TGTGCCAGCAGCTTAGAGAGGGGCAATCAGCCCCAGCATTTT CASSLERGNQPQHF
. TRBJ1-2 TRBV6-6 . TGTGCCAGCAGACAAAAACAGGGATACGATGGCTACACCTTC CASRQKQGYDGYTF
. TRBJ1-3 TRBV15 TRBD1 TGTGCCACCAGCAGCAGGGGGTCTGGAAACACCATATATTTT CATSSRGSGNTIYF
. TRBJ1-3 TRBV3-1/TRBV3-2 . TGTGCCAGCAGCCAAGGTGACAGGGGAAACACCATATATTTT CASSQGDRGNTIYF
. TRBJ1-1 TRBV7-9 TRBD1 TGTGCCAGCAGCCGGGGGACAGTCTCCATGAACACTGAAGCTTTCTTT CASSRGTVSMNTEAFF
. TRBJ1-5 TRBV6-5 TRBD1 TGTGCCAGCAGGAAACAGGGGGAAGGTCAGCCCCAGCATTTT CASRKQGEGQPQHF
. TRBJ1-6 TRBV7-2 . TGTGCCAGCAGCAAAAACGGGGCACCCCTCCACTTT CASSKNGAPLHF
. TRBJ2-1 TRBV13 TRBD2 TGTGCCAGCAGCTTGCGGGGGGGCCCCAATGAGCAGTTCTTC CASSLRGGPNEQFF
. TRBJ2-7 TRBV11-2 TRBD2 TGTGCCAGCAGTTTCGGTTCGCGGGGGGACGAGCAGTACTTC CASSFGSRGDEQYF
once TRBJ2-5 TRBV9 TRBD2 TGTGCCAGCAGCGTAGGACTAGCGGGAGCAGGAGAGACCCAGTACTTC CASSVGLAGAGETQYF
once TRBJ1-3 TRBV11-2 . TGTGCCAGCAGCCAGCGTGGAAACACCATATATTTT CASSQRGNTIYF
. TRBJ1-1 TRBV5-6 . TGTGCCAGCAGCTTGAGGATGGTCCCAGGGGAAGCTTTCTTT CASSLRMVPGEAFF
. TRBJ2-7 TRBV9 TRBD1 TGTGCCAGCAGCCAGGGGGTGGGCGAGCAGTACTTC CASSQGVGEQYF